This T cell receptor beta chain was identified during a study of control samples from healthy donors and cancer patients. In its sample, this clone was seen once. Generated by immunoSEQ multiplex PCR, the TCRdb table keeps only in-frame clones and is missing some. In the table there are about 18,000 clones, under 90% of which are singletons. V shed 5 bases and J 5 bases; nucleotides not matched to a gene: 11. Looked up from germline, CDR1 is SEHNR and CDR2 is FQNEAQ (reference sequence). This CDR3 has 15 residues. The clonotype was recovered from a woman between 70 and 85 years old with lung cancer. Source material: PBMCs. The V gene is TRBV7-9, the J gene TRBJ2-7, with 8 bases that match TRBD2. The DNA of the CDR3 is TGTGCCAGCAGCCCCCGGGGTAGCGGGACGCACGAGCAGTACTTC. Residues: CASSPRGSGTHEQYF.